This T cell receptor (beta chain) was obtained from a study of blood T cell repertoires in COVID-19. Study details: Donors in the United States, Italy and Spain gave samples during acute or convalescent COVID-19.

Generated by immunoSEQ multiplex PCR, the TCRdb table keeps only in-frame clones and is missing some. The profile shows 180,000 or so clones, 84% of them singletons. All recovered Cohort 3 donors got two negative PCRs, got clearance, or saw symptom resolution. Germline V lookup: CDR1 SGHDT, CDR2 YYEEEE. V was pared by 1 base and J by 5 bases, with 16 bases between. This CDR3 spans 17 amino acids. The sequence was obtained from a man over 45 who had recovered from COVID-19. The chain uses TRBV5-6 and TRBJ1-6, with TRBD1 as a possible D gene (5 bases). The sequenced sample consisted of PBMCs or T cells enriched from blood (not recorded which). The DNA of the CDR3 is TGTGCCAGCAGCTTGACGTATTTCCGACAGAATAATTCACCCCTCCACTTT. This translates into CASSLTYFRQNNSPLHF.